This record concerns one T cell receptor beta chain sequence. What antigen it recognizes has not been identified. One base away there is no much larger clone; base qualities are not given. Genomic DNA was extracted with the Qiagen DNeasy kit from unsorted PBMCs and from negatively selected CD4+ and CD8+ fractions. TCR beta CDR3 regions were subjected to amplification by immunoSEQ multiplex PCR with primers that anneal to V and J segments. A synthetic immune receptor repertoire was used to minimize amplification bias, and any residual bias was removed computationally once sequencing was done. In the authors' own workflow: Repertoire diversity was quantified as the Shannon entropy index using custom Python scripts. Unsorted, CD4+ and CD8+ repertoires were examined separately, except in combined analyses, for which CD4+ and CD8+ sequences were merged in silico. A clone counted as expanded when the clone's frequency after treatment rose at least 2-fold relative to C1D1, and clones undetected at baseline were given a pseudocount of 0.5. Clones with 0 or 1 copy at C1D1 were defined as singleton clones, while clones with 2 or more copies were defined as non-singleton clones. By matching protein sequences in sorted samples from the same patient, clones expanded in unsorted samples were annotated as CD4+, CD8+ or unknown. Diversity changes from C1D1 to C4D1 were tested in paired samples using Wilcoxon tests. TCRdb limited this immuneACCESS table to in-frame rearrangements with V and J called. A share of clones is missing; checked studies link under half to unresolved V genes, and the rest is unexplained. V and J calls and clone size are those listed in that table; D and trimming were worked out from the DNA. Counted in this sample were about 60,000 clones; about 88% of them appeared once. The ten largest clones add up to approximately 9.8% of the sample.

These data originate in a study of PD-1 blockade in classical Hodgkin lymphoma (dated by TCRdb to between 2020 and 2021). For the wider study: Nivolumab dosing was 3 mg/kg intravenously every 2 weeks, continuing until either disease progression or unacceptable toxicity. The study used CyTOF and TCR beta sequencing to define a peripheral blood immune signature of response to PD-1 blockade in classical Hodgkin lymphoma.

Study-wide conclusions, independent of this receptor: Diversity was lower in patients who began nivolumab less than 1 year after ASCT, so these patients were left out of later analyses to avoid confounding by immune reconstitution. Baseline TCR diversity was reported to be lower in newly diagnosed patients than in healthy donors and to be lower still in relapsed/refractory patients. The study covered only a single clinical trial cohort, and the causes of the repertoire differences, possibly disease activity or prior therapy, were still not defined. CD4+ but not CD8+ TCR diversity rose significantly by C4D1 (p=0.0027 vs p=0.16), most apparent in complete responders (p=0.02). Baseline diversity similar to that of newly diagnosed patients was observed in trial patients achieving complete response, whereas significantly lower diversity was observed in partial responders and progressors.

Read against the paper, the sample's time point label means: cycle 1 day 1 (C1D1), immediately before nivolumab initiation. Every trial patient had relapsed following autologous stem cell transplantation, and prior brentuximab vedotin exposure was what differed among cohorts A, B and C. The trial cohort comprised 60 or so patients with relapsed/refractory classical Hodgkin lymphoma whose best overall responses were complete response, partial response or progressive disease. Trial patients were treated with single-agent nivolumab in the multi-cohort phase II CheckMate 205 trial. Best overall response was determined by an independent review committee according to the 2007 International Working Group response criteria. Trial PBMCs were collected just before the start of nivolumab (C1D1) and during therapy at cycle 2 day 1 and cycle 4 day 1. After peripheral blood was drawn into 8 mL Vacutainer Cell Preparation Tubes, PBMCs were isolated by centrifugation and then cryopreserved.

CDR1 and CDR2, looked up from the germline V gene, are MNHEY and SVGAGI. The cysteine opens and the phenylalanine closes a CDR3 of 13 amino acids. Only the CDR3 portion is preserved as DNA: 39 bases, with reading frame beginning at the first base. The sequence came from a human donor with classical Hodgkin lymphoma. The chain joins TRBV6-5 to TRBJ2-4, with 10 bases matching TRBD2. The sample here was peripheral blood mononuclear cells (PBMCs), taken at baseline. The DNA sequence reads TGTGCGGCAGCGGGGGGGCCCCACAACATTCAGTACTTC. Its translation is CAAAGGPHNIQYF.